The TCR beta chain described here comes from a study of shared clonotypes between healthy human individuals. V lost 5 bases to trimming and J lost 0 bases; unmatched junction nucleotides: 4. This CDR3 has 15 residues. Germline CDR1 reads SGHRS; CDR2 reads YFSETQ. As to this clone: Other DNA sequences in the same sample also yield this CDR3.

Produced via immunoSEQ multiplex PCR; TCRdb's table is partial and in-frame only. This sample has some 2,400,000 clones; about 94% occur once, and the top ten carry around 0.13%. The sequence derives from a man younger than 30 in good health. The chain combines TRBV5-1 with TRBJ2-2, with TRBD1 identical over 7 bases. The sample taken for sequencing was naive CD4+ T cells sorted from blood. Sample subset: CD45RA+ positively selected. The CDR3 loop is CASSWTGANTGELFF. In DNA, the CDR3 is TGCGCCAGCAGTTGGACAGGCGCGAACACCGGGGAGCTGTTTTTT.